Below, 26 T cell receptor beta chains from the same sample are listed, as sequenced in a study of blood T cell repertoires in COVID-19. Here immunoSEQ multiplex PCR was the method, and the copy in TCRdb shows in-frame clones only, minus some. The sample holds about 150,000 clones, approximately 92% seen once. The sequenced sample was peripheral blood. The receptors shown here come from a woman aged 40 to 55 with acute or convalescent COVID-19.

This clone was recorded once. The CDR3 bases are TGTGCCAGCGGGACAGGGGACAATGAGCAGTTCTTC. Translation: CASGTGDNEQFF. V and J are TRBV11-3 and TRBJ2-1, with 10 bases fitting TRBD1. The length of the CDR3 is 12 residues. The germline CDR1 and CDR2 sequences are SGHNT and YENEEA. V lost 8 bases, J lost 5 bases, and 0 bases stayed unmatched.

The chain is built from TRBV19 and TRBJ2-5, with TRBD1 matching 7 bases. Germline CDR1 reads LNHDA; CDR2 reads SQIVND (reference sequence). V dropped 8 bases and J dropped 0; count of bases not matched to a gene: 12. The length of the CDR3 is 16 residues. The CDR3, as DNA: TGTGCCAGTTTGTTTTCCCGAGACAGGGACCAAGAGACCCAGTACTTC. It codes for CASLFSRDRDQETQYF.

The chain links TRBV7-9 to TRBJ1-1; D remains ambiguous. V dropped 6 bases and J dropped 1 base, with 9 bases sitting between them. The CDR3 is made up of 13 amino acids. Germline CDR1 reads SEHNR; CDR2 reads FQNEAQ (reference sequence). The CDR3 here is CASSPVPNTEAFF. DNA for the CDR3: TGTGCCAGCAGTCCCGTCCCGAACACTGAAGCTTTCTTT.

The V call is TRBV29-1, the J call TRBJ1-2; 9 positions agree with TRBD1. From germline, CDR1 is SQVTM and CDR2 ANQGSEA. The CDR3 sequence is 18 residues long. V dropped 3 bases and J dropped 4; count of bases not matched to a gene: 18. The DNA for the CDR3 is TGCAGCGTTGACCCGCTACAGGGGGCGATGGGACGCGGCTATGGCTACACCTTC. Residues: CSVDPLQGAMGRGYGYTF.

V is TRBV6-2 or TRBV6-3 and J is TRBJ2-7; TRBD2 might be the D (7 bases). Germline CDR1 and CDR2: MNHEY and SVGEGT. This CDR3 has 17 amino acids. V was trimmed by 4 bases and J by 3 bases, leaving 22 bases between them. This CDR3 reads CASSLVRGGALFYEQYF. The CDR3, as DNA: TGTGCCAGCAGTTTAGTCAGAGGGGGGGCCTTATTCTACGAGCAGTACTTC.

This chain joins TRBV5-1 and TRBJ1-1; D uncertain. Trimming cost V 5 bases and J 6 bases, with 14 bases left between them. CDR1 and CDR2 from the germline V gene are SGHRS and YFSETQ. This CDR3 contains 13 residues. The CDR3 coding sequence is TGCGCCAGCAGGGGGTCGGGAGATTCTGAAGCTTTCTTT. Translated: CASRGSGDSEAFF.

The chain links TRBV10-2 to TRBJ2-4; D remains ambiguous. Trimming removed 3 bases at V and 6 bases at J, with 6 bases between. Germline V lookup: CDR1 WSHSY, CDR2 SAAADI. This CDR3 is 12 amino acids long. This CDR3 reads CASSEAGNIQYF. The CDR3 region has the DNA TGCGCCAGCAGTGAAGCTGGAAACATTCAGTACTTC.

The CDR3 protein is CASSLATSDREETQYF. The CDR3 region has the DNA TGTGCCAGCAGCCTCGCTACCAGTGACAGGGAAGAGACCCAGTACTTC. J is TRBJ2-5 and V is TRBV7-2, with 7 bases fitting TRBD1. The CDR3 totals 16 residues. The germline CDR1 and CDR2 sequences are SGHTA and FQGNSA. V shed 5 bases and J 3 bases; nucleotides not matched to a gene: 12. Using reference TRBV7-2 and TRBJ2-5 for the parts outside the CDR3, the full variable domain is GAGVSQSPSNKVTEKGKDVELRCDPISGHTALYWYRQSLGQGLEFLIYFQGNSAPDKSGLPSDRFSAERTGGSVSTLTIQRTQQEDSAVYLCASSLATSDREETQYFGPGTRLLVL.

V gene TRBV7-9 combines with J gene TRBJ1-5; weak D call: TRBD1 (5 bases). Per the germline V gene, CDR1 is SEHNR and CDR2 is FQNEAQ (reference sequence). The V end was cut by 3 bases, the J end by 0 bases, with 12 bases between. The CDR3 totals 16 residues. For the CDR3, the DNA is TGTGCCAGCAGCTTCGGAGACAGCAATAGCAATCAGCCCCAGCATTTT. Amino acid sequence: CASSFGDSNSNQPQHF.

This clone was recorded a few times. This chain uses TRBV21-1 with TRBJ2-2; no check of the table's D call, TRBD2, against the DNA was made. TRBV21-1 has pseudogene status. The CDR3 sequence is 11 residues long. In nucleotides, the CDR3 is TGTGCCAGCAGCAATATCGGGGAGCTGTTTTTT. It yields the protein CASSNIGELFF.

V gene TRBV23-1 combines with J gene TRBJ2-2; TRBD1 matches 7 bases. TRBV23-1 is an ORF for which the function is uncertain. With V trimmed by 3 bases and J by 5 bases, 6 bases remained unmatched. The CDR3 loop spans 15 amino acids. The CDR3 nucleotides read TGCGCCAGCAGTCAGTCCGGGACAGATACCGGGGAGCTGTTTTTT. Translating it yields CASSQSGTDTGELFF.

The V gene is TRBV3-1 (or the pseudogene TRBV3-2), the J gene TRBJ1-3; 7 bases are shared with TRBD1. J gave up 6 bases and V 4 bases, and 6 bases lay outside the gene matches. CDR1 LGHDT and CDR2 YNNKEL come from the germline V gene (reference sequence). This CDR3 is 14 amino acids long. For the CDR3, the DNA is TGTGCCAGCAGCCTCCGGCAGGGGGAAAACACCATATATTTT. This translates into CASSLRQGENTIYF.

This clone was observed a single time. The CDR3 is CASSVDGGPATNEKLFF. CDR3 sequence (DNA): TGTGCCAGCAGCGTAGACGGGGGGCCCGCAACTAATGAAAAACTGTTTTTT. V gene TRBV9 combines with J gene TRBJ1-4, with D perhaps matching TRBD1 (6 bases). V lost 0 bases, J lost 0 bases, and 12 bases lay in between. The CDR3 has 17 residues. Looked up from germline, CDR1 is SGDLS and CDR2 is YYNGEE.

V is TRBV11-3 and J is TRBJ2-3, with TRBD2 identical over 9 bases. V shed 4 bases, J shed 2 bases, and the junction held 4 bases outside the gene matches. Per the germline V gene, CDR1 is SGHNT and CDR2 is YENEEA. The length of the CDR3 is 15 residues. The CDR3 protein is CASSSTSGSTDTQYF. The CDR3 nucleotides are TGTGCCAGCAGCTCAACTAGCGGGTCCACAGATACGCAGTATTTT. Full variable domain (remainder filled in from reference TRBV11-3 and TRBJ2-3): EAGVVQSPRYKIIEKKQPVAFWCNPISGHNTLYWYLQNLGQGPELLIRYENEEAVDDSQLPKDRFSAERLKGVDSTLKIQPAELGDSAVYLCASSSTSGSTDTQYFGPGTRLTVL.

DNA for the CDR3: TGTGCCAGCAGCTTGGGACAGGGGTCGTCTGGAAACACCATATATTTT. Its protein is CASSLGQGSSGNTIYF. The V call is TRBV7-2, the J call TRBJ1-3; 10 nucleotides line up with TRBD1. This CDR3 contains 16 residues. V lost 3 bases to trimming and J lost 1 base; unmatched junction nucleotides: 3. Germline values: CDR1 SGHTA, CDR2 FQGNSA.

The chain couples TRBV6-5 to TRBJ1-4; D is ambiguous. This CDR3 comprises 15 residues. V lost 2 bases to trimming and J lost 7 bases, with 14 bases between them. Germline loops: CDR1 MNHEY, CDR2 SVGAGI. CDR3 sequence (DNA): TGTGCCAGCAGTTACAGCGGGGATTGGGGTGAAAAACTGTTTTTT. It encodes CASSYSGDWGEKLFF.

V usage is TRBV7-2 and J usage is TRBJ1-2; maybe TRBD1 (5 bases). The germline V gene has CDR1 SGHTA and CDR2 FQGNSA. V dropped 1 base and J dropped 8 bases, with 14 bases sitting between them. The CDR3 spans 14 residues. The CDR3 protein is CASSLVEQVDGYTF. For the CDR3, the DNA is TGTGCCAGCAGCTTAGTAGAACAGGTTGACGGCTACACCTTC.

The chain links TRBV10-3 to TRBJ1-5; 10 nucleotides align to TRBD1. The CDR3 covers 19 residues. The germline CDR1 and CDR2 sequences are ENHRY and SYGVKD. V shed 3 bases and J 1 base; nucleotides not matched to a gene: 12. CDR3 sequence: CAISDYGQGGEDSNQPQHF. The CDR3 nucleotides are TGTGCCATCAGTGACTACGGACAGGGGGGCGAGGACAGCAATCAGCCCCAGCATTTT.

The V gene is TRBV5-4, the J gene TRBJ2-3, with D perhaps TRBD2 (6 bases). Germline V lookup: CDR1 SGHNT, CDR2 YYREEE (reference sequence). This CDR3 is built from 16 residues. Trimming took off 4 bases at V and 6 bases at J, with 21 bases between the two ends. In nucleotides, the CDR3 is TGTGCCAGCAGCCCGGTGGGGGGTTGGCCTGAGGATACGCAGTATTTT. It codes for CASSPVGGWPEDTQYF.

The CDR3 reads CAWSVSSGSYEQYF. The CDR3 region has the DNA TGTGCCTGGAGTGTATCCAGCGGATCCTACGAGCAGTACTTC. V and J are TRBV30 and TRBJ2-7, with D possibly being TRBD2 (5 bases). Deletions cut 0 bases from V and 1 base from J, with 10 bases between. The CDR3 covers 14 residues. In germline, CDR1 is GTSNPN, CDR2 SVGIG (reference sequence).

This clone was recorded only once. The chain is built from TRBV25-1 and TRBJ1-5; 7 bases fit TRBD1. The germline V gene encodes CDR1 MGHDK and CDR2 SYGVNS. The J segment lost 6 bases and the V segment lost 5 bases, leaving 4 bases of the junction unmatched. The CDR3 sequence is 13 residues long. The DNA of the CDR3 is TGTGCCAGCAGTACAGGGGAAATTCAGCCCCAGCATTTT. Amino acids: CASSTGEIQPQHF.

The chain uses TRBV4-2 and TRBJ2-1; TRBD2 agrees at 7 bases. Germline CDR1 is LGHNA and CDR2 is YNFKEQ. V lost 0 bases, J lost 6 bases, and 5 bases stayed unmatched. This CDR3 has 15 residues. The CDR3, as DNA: TGTGCCAGCAGCCAAGACCTCGGACTAGTCAATGAGCAGTTCTTC. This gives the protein CASSQDLGLVNEQFF.

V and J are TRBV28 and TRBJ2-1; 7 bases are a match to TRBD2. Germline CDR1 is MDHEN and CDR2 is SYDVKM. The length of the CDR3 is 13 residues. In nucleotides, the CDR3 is TGTGTCACGGGGGAGGGAAGCTACAATGAGCAGTTCTTC. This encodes CVTGEGSYNEQFF.

CDR3 DNA sequence: TGTGCCAGCAGCCCATCCGACTCCACCTACGAGCAGTACTTC. Translating it yields CASSPSDSTYEQYF. V gene TRBV3-1 (or the pseudogene TRBV3-2) combines with J gene TRBJ2-7; D call uncertain. The germline V and J ends were trimmed by 4 bases and 2 bases, with 12 bases remaining between them. The CDR3 sequence is 14 residues long. Germline CDR1 LGHDT, CDR2 YNNKEL (reference sequence).

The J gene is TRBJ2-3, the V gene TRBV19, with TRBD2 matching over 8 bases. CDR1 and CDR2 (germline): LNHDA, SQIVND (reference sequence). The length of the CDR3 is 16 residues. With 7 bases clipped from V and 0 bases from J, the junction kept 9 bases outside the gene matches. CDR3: CASNYGTSPSTDTQYF. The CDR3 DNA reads TGTGCCAGTAATTACGGGACTAGTCCTAGCACAGATACGCAGTATTTT.

The CDR3 coding sequence is TGTGCCAGCAGCCAGGGCGGGACAGGCTCCACCGGGGAGCTGTTTTTT. It translates to CASSQGGTGSTGELFF. This chain links TRBV3-1 (or the pseudogene TRBV3-2) with TRBJ2-2; 8 nucleotides agree with TRBD1. Germline V gene data show CDR1 as LGHDT and CDR2 as YNNKEL (reference sequence). V was pared by 3 bases and J by 4 bases, with 7 bases of the junction left unmatched. The CDR3 runs to 16 residues.